These 18 T cell receptor beta chains share one sample of origin, sequenced in a study of shared clonotypes between healthy human individuals. Some clones are missing from TCRdb's copy, which holds only in-frame ones; the method was immunoSEQ multiplex PCR. The sample has 2 million to 2.5 million clones, roughly 94% seen once. Sequencing used naive CD4+ T cells sorted from blood. Subset defined: CD45RA+ positively selected. Receptors were obtained from a young man in good health.

J is TRBJ2-6 and V is TRBV30, with D possibly TRBD1 on 5 matching bases. The CDR3 contains 15 residues. Per the germline V gene, CDR1 is GTSNPN and CDR2 is SVGIG (reference sequence). V lost 4 bases and J 0 bases, leaving 10 bases between the germline ends. The DNA for the CDR3 is TGTGCCTGGAACCGACAGAGCTCTGGGGCCAACGTCCTGACTTTC. Translated: CAWNRQSSGANVLTF.

The gene calls are TRBV9 and TRBJ1-3, with D possibly TRBD1 on 5 matching bases. Deletions cut 5 bases from V and 0 bases from J, with 15 bases between. CDR1 and CDR2 (germline): SGDLS, YYNGEE. The CDR3 length is 16 residues. DNA of the CDR3: TGTGCCAGCAGTCCTGGCGGGGCCTCCTCTGGAAACACCATATATTTT. Translated: CASSPGGASSGNTIYF.

The V call is TRBV28, the J call TRBJ1-1; perhaps TRBD1 as D (6 bases). CDR3 length: 15 amino acids. V was trimmed by 5 bases and J by 6 bases, leaving 19 bases between them. CDR1 is MDHEN, CDR2 SYDVKM, per germline. DNA of the CDR3: TGTGCCAGCAGTACCCAGACAGGTGGTGGGGCTGAAGCTTTCTTT. As protein: CASSTQTGGGAEAFF. The full variable domain, its missing parts supplied by reference TRBV28 and TRBJ1-1, is DVKVTQSSRYLVKRTGEKVFLECVQDMDHENMFWYRQDPGLGLRLIYFSYDVKMKEKGDIPEGYSVSREKKERFSLILESASTNQTSMYLCASSTQTGGGAEAFFGQGTRLTVV.

The chain combines TRBV6-1 with TRBJ2-3, with 8 bases aligning to TRBD1. Unmatched junction bases numbered 7, after V lost 4 bases and J lost 4 bases. CDR1 is MNHNS and CDR2 is SASEGT in the germline V gene. The CDR3 spans 15 residues. The CDR3 DNA reads as TGTGCCAGCAGTGGGACAGGGATGGGGGCAGATACGCAGTATTTT. The encoded protein is CASSGTGMGADTQYF.

V usage is TRBV7-6 and J usage is TRBJ1-6; possible D gene TRBD1, 5 bases. This CDR3 has 14 amino acids. The V and J ends lost 1 base and 7 bases respectively, with 8 bases between them. Germline V gene lookup returns CDR1 SGHVS and CDR2 FNYEAQ. The CDR3 sequence: CASSLVGDNSPLHF. DNA for the CDR3: TGTGCCAGCAGCTTAGTTGGGGACAATTCACCCCTCCACTTT.

A word on this clone: Within the sample, other DNA sequences also encode this same CDR3. This chain joins TRBV6-5 and TRBJ1-1; D remains ambiguous. The germline gives CDR1 MNHEY, CDR2 SVGAGI. V was trimmed by 2 bases and J by 0 bases, leaving 7 bases between them. This CDR3 contains 14 residues. This CDR3 reads CASSYTGLNTEAFF. CDR3 bases: TGTGCCAGCAGTTACACCGGGCTGAACACTGAAGCTTTCTTT.

This clone has a single count. V and J are TRBV29-1 and TRBJ2-7; D not certain. This CDR3 has 11 residues. V dropped 0 bases and J dropped 8 bases, with 8 bases sitting between them. CDR1 is SQVTM and CDR2 is ANQGSEA in the germline V gene. In DNA, the CDR3 is TGCAGCGTTGAAGATCGGGCCCAGCAGTACTTC. Protein sequence: CSVEDRAQQYF.

J is TRBJ1-6 and V is TRBV30; unclear D gene. This CDR3 is built from 13 residues. Germline V gives CDR1 GTSNPN, CDR2 SVGIG (reference sequence). Trimming stripped 4 bases from V and 13 bases from J, with 17 bases between. The CDR3 here is CAWNPSGGVPLHF. CDR3 DNA sequence: TGTGCCTGGAATCCTTCCGGTGGAGTTCCCCTCCACTTT.

This chain joins TRBV7-2 and TRBJ2-1; TRBD2 agrees at 12 bases. CDR3 length: 16 residues. Germline-derived CDR1 and CDR2 are SGHTA and FQGNSA. V was clipped by 10 bases and J by 4 bases; unmatched bases: 11. The CDR3 coding sequence is TGTGCCACCGCTAGCGGGAGGGCGGAACGATACAATGAGCAGTTCTTC. Translating gives CATASGRAERYNEQFF.

The chain carries TRBV21-1 and TRBJ2-2; the table gives TRBD2 as D, unverified against the DNA. TRBV21-1 is tagged as a pseudogene. The CDR3 runs to 8 residues. CDR3: CPAGELFF. The CDR3 nucleotides read TGTCCCGCCGGGGAGCTGTTTTTT.

This clone appeared once. The chain has TRBV19 and TRBJ2-7; D possibly corresponds to TRBD1 (6 bases). The CDR3 runs to 15 residues. Trimming shortened V by 5 bases and J by 1 base, and 15 bases separated the two germline ends. In germline, CDR1 is LNHDA, CDR2 SQIVND (reference sequence). The CDR3 sequence is CASSFRGAGSYEQYF. In DNA, the CDR3 is TGTGCCAGTAGTTTCAGGGGCGCAGGGTCCTACGAGCAGTACTTC.

The chain uses TRBV28 and TRBJ1-5; 10 bases are a match to TRBD1. This CDR3 comprises 15 residues. The junction had 6 bases not matched to a gene; V was cut back by 5 bases and J by 5 bases. Germline V gene lookup returns CDR1 MDHEN and CDR2 SYDVKM. The CDR3 protein is CASSLQTGGHQPQHF. The CDR3 DNA reads as TGTGCCAGCAGTCTACAGACAGGGGGCCATCAGCCCCAGCATTTT.

V usage is TRBV5-1 and J usage is TRBJ2-6; D not certain. The germline V gene encodes CDR1 SGHRS and CDR2 YFSETQ. The CDR3 has 18 amino acids. V lost 2 bases and J 0 bases, leaving 15 bases between the germline ends. CDR3 DNA: TGCGCCAGCAGCTTCGTTTCATCTTTGGTCTCTGGGGCCAACGTCCTGACTTTC. This gives the protein CASSFVSSLVSGANVLTF.

For the CDR3, the DNA is TGTGCCAGCAGCCCCGAGGGGGGCCCCTACGAGCAGTACTTC. Translated: CASSPEGGPYEQYF. The chain couples TRBV6-6 to TRBJ2-7; D could derive from TRBD1 or TRBD2 (6 bases each). This CDR3 has 14 residues. Germline values: CDR1 MNHNY, CDR2 SVGAGI (reference sequence). The ends were cut back, 6 bases at V and 2 bases at J, with 14 bases in the middle.

CDR3 residues: CASSQTQTGTGRAPLHF. In DNA, the CDR3 is TGCGCCAGCAGCCAAACTCAAACCGGGACAGGGAGGGCACCCCTCCACTTT. V is TRBV4-1 and J is TRBJ1-6; TRBD1 matches 9 bases. Germline CDR1 reads MGHRA; CDR2 reads YSYEKL. The CDR3 runs 17 residues. J lost 11 bases, V lost 2 bases, and 13 bases had no gene match.

The V gene is TRBV5-1, the J gene TRBJ1-1; 7 bases align to TRBD1. Per germline, CDR1 SGHRS and CDR2 YFSETQ. J lost 4 bases, V lost 3 bases, and 3 bases had no gene match. This CDR3 is built from 13 residues. The CDR3 region is CASSSGQITEAFF. The CDR3 nucleotides are TGCGCCAGCAGCTCGGGACAGATCACTGAAGCTTTCTTT.

As regards this clone: It may be a read error: a sequence one base away is much more abundant. The chain has TRBV27 and TRBJ1-5; D is uncertain. The CDR3 is 13 amino acids. Trimming left V 6 bases short and J 0 bases short, with 6 bases between. Looked up from germline, CDR1 is MNHEY and CDR2 is SMNVEV (reference sequence). This CDR3 reads CASSWDSNQPQHF. As DNA, the CDR3 is TGTGCCAGCAGCTGGGATAGCAATCAGCCCCAGCATTTT.

The genes are TRBV18 and TRBJ1-5; D unresolved. The CDR3 sequence is 15 residues long. Germline values: CDR1 KGHSH, CDR2 LQKENI. With 3 bases removed from V and 6 bases from J, the gap between germline ends came to 15 bases. The CDR3 protein is CASSPGGRSGQPQHF. DNA of the CDR3: TGTGCCAGCTCACCGGGTGGACGATCGGGTCAGCCCCAGCATTTT.